This TCR beta chain was obtained from a study of cytomegalovirus exposure and HLA in healthy donors. Turning to the study itself: T cells numbering about 179 million yielded some 120 million unique TCR beta sequences in an earlier analysis.

Whole-study findings and limits: Rarity held for most TCR sequences, but there were some public TCRs that occurred in many donors. High sensitivity and specificity were reportedly achieved when the classifier diagnosed cytomegalovirus status. The authors later found HLA-associated TCR beta chains more clonally expanded than equally common others.

V lost 3 bases and J lost 4, with 13 bases in between. Germline CDR1 KGHSH, CDR2 LQKENI. The CDR3 contains 15 residues. Use of 60 Vbeta and 13 Jbeta primers characterized the PCR. Profiling relied on immunoSEQ multiplex PCR, and the TCRdb table lists in-frame clones only, not all of them. The profile shows more than 150,000 clones, roughly 74% of them singletons. A note on this clone: No antigen is known for it.

V is TRBV18 and J is TRBJ2-1, with D tentatively TRBD2 (5 bases). This receptor was taken from a woman aged 40 to 55 in good health and CMV-seropositive. The specimen was PBMCs. This CDR3 is CASSPELDSYNEQFF. The CDR3 DNA follows: TGTGCCAGCTCACCGGAACTAGATTCTTACAATGAGCAGTTCTTC.